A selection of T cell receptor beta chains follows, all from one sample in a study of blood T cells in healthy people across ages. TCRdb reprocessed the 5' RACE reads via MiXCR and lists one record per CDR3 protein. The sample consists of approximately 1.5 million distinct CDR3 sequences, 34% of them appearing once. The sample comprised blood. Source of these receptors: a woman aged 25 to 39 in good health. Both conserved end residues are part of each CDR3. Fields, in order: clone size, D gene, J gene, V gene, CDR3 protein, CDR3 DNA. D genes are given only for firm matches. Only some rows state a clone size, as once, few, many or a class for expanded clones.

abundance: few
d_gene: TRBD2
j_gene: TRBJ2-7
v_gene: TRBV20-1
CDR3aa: CSAQSPSGSLEQYF
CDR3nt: TGCAGTGCCCAGTCTCCCAGCGGGAGCCTCGAGCAGTACTTC

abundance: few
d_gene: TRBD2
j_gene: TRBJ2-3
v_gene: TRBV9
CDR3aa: CASSARLAGSTDTQYF
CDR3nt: TGTGCCAGCAGCGCCCGACTAGCGGGGAGCACAGATACGCAGTATTTT

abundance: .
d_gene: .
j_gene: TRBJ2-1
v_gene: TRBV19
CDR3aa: CARSLGGINEQFF
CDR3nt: TGTGCCAGGAGCCTAGGGGGAATCAATGAGCAGTTCTTC

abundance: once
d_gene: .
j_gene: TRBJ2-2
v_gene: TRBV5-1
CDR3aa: CASSQSQGSEEPFF
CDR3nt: TGCGCCAGCAGCCAATCCCAGGGGTCCGAGGAGCCGTTTTTT

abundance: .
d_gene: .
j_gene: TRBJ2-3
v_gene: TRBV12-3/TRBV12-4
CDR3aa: CASSFTHSTDTQYF
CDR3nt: TGTGCCAGCAGTTTTACACATAGCACAGATACGCAGTATTTT

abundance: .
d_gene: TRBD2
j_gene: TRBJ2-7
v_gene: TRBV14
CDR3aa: CASSQAWGGEQYF
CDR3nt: TGTGCCAGCAGCCAAGCTTGGGGAGGGGAGCAGTACTTC

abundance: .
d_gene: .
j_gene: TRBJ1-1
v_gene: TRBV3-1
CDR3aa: CASSLPGGHTEAFF
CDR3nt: TGTGCCAGCAGCCTCCCGGGGGGGCACACTGAAGCTTTCTTT

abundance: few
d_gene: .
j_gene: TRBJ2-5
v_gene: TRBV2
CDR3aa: CASSVDGQETQYF
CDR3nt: TGTGCCAGCAGTGTTGACGGCCAAGAGACCCAGTACTTC

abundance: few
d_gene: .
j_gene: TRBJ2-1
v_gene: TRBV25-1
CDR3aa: CASSDVSEQFF
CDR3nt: TGTGCCAGCAGTGACGTGTCTGAGCAGTTCTTC

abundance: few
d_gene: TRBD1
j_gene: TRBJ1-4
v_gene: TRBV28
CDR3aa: CASRPQGAPNEKLFF
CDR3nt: TGTGCCAGCAGACCACAGGGGGCCCCTAATGAAAAACTGTTTTTT

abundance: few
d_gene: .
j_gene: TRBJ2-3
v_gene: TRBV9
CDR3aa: CASSVLASPTDTQYF
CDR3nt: TGTGCCAGCAGCGTCTTGGCTAGTCCCACAGATACGCAGTATTTT

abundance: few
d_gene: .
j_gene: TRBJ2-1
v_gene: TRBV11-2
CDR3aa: CASSLDGGTNEQFF
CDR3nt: TGTGCCAGCAGCTTAGATGGGGGTACCAATGAGCAGTTCTTC

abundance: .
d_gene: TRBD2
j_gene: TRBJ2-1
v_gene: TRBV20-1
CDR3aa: CSATTSGGHNEQFF
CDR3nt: TGCAGTGCAACCACTAGCGGGGGGCACAATGAGCAGTTCTTC

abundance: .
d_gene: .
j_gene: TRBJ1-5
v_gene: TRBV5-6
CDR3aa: CASSLGGAHMGQPQHF
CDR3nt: TGTGCCAGCAGCTTGGGGGGAGCTCACATGGGGCAGCCCCAGCATTTT

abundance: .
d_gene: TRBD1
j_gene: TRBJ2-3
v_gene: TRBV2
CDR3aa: CASSRTQGSDTQYF
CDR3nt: TGTGCCAGCAGTCGGACACAGGGGTCCGATACGCAGTATTTT

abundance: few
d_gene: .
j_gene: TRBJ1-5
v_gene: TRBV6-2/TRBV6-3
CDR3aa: CASSYPGSRQPQHF
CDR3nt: TGTGCCAGCAGTTATCCGGGGTCCAGACAGCCCCAGCATTTT

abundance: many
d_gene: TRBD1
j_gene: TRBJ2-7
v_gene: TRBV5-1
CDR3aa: CASSLDRGGYEQYF
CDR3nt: TGTGCCAGCAGCTTAGACAGGGGGGGATACGAGCAGTACTTC

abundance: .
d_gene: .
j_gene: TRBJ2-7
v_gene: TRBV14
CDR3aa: CASSQEYRSSYEQYF
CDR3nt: TGTGCCAGCAGCCAAGAATACAGGAGCTCCTACGAGCAGTACTTC

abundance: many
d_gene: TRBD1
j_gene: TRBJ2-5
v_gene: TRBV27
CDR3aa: CASSLSQGAGEQYF
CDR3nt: TGTGCCAGCAGTTTAAGTCAGGGGGCCGGTGAGCAGTACTTC

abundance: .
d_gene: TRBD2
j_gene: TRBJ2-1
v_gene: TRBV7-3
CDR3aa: CASSQGLAGGPVGSYNEQFF
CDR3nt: TGTGCCAGCAGCCAGGGACTAGCGGGGGGGCCGGTTGGCTCCTACAATGAGCAGTTCTTC

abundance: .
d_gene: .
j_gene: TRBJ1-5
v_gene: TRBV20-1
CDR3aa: CSARGVGESNQPQHF
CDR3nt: TGCAGTGCTAGAGGTGTGGGTGAAAGCAATCAGCCCCAGCATTTT

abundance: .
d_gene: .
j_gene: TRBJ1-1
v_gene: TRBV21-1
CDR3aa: CASTARDRDTEAFF
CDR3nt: TGTGCCAGCACTGCCCGGGACAGAGACACTGAAGCTTTCTTT

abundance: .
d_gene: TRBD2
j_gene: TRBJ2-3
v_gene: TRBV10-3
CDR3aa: CAIAGTSTDTQYF
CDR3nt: TGTGCCATAGCGGGGACTAGCACAGATACGCAGTATTTT

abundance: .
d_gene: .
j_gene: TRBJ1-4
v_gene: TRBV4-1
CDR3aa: CASKHEKLFF
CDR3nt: TGCGCGTCGAAACATGAAAAACTGTTTTTT

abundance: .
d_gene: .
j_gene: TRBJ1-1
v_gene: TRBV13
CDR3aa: CASSLTGLDTEAFF
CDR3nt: TGTGCCAGCAGCTTAACCGGACTTGACACTGAAGCTTTCTTT

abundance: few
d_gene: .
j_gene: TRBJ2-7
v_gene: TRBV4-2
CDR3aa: CASSPSPTGPLSYEQYF
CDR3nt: TGTGCCAGCAGCCCCAGCCCCACAGGACCTCTCTCATACGAGCAGTACTTC

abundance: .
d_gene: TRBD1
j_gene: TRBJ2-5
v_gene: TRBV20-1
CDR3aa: CSANLQGAEEQYF
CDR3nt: TGCAGTGCTAATCTACAGGGGGCGGAAGAGCAGTACTTC

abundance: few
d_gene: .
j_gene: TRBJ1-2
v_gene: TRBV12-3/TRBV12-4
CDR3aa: CASSFSDGYTF
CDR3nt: TGTGCCAGCAGTTTCTCAGATGGCTACACCTTC

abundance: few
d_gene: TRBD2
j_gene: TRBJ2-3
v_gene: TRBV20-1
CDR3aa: CSARDWLAGGGDTQYF
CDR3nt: TGCAGTGCTAGAGATTGGCTAGCGGGAGGGGGAGATACGCAGTATTTT

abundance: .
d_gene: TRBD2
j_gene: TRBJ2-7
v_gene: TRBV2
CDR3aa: CASAGTSVEQYF
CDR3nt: TGTGCCAGCGCAGGGACTAGCGTCGAGCAGTACTTC

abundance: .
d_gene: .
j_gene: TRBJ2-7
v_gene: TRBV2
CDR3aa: CASSEAGGGSSYEQYF
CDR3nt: TGTGCCAGCAGTGAAGCTGGAGGCGGTAGCTCCTACGAGCAGTACTTC

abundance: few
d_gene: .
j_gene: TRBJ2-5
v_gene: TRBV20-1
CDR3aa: CSARDPNKETQYF
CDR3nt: TGCAGTGCTAGAGATCCGAATAAAGAGACCCAGTACTTC

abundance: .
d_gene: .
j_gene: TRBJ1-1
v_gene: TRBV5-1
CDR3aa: CASSLGQVSTEAFF
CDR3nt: TGCGCCAGCAGCTTGGGGCAGGTTAGCACTGAAGCTTTCTTT

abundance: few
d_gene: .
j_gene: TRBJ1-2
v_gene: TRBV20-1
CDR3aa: CSARDPGSGGYTF
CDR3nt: TGCAGTGCTAGAGATCCAGGCAGCGGCGGCTACACCTTC

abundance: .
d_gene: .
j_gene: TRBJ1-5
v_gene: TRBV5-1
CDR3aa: CASSLGGPGSQPQHF
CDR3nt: TGCGCCAGCAGCCTAGGAGGGCCTGGCAGCCAGCCCCAGCATTTT

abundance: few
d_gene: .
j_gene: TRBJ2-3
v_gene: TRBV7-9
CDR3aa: CASRHGTGTDTQYF
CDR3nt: TGTGCCAGCAGACACGGAACAGGGACAGATACGCAGTATTTT

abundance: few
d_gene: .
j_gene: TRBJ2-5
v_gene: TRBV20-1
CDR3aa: CSARSPTETQYF
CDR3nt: TGCAGTGCTAGAAGTCCAACAGAGACCCAGTACTTC

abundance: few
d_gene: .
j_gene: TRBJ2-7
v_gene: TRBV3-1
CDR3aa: CASSQAVGINYEQYF
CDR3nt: TGTGCCAGCAGCCAAGCGGTAGGGATTAACTACGAGCAGTACTTC

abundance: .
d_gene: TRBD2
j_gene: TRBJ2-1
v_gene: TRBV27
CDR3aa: CASSFGLAEFF
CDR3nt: TGTGCCAGCAGTTTTGGACTAGCGGAGTTCTTC

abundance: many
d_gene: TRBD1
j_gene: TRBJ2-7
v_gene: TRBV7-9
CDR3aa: CASSSSVATGSYEQYF
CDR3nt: TGTGCCAGCAGCTCCTCTGTTGCGACAGGGTCCTACGAGCAGTACTTC

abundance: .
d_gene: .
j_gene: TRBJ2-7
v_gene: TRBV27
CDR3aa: CASSLGASNEQYF
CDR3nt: TGTGCCAGCAGTCTCGGGGCATCCAACGAGCAGTACTTC

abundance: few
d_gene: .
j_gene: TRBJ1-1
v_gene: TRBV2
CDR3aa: CASRQDTSMNTEAFF
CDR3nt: TGTGCCAGCAGACAGGACACAAGCATGAACACTGAAGCTTTCTTT

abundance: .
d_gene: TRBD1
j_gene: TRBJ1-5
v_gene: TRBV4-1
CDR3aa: CASSQGTGKLQPQHF
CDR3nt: TGCGCCAGCAGCCAAGGGACAGGGAAGCTTCAGCCCCAGCATTTT